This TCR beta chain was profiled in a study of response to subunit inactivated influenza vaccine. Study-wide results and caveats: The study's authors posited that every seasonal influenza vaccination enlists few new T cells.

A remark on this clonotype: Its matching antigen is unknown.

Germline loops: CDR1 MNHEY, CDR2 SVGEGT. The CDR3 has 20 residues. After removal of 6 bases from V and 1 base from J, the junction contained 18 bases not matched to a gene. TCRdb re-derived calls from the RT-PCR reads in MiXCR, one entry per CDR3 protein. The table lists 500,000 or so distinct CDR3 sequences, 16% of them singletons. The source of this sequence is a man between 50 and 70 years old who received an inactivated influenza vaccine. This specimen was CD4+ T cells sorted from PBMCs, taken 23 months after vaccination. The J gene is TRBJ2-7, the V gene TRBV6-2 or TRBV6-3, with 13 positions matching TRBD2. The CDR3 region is CASSYRPGLAGAGVSYEQYF. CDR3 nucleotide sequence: TGTGCCAGCAGCTACAGGCCAGGACTAGCGGGAGCGGGCGTTTCCTACGAGCAGTACTTC.